This T cell receptor beta chain was recorded in a study of cytomegalovirus exposure and HLA in healthy donors. PCR was performed using 60 Vbeta and 13 Jbeta primers. Using immunoSEQ multiplex PCR, the repertoire was profiled, and TCRdb retains in-frame clones only, with some absent. In the table there are more than 95,000 clones, around 85% of which are singletons. The sequenced material came from PBMCs. This TCR was sampled from a man younger than 45 in good health and CMV-seropositive.

CDR3 coding DNA: TGTGCCAGCAGCCAAGATAGGGAGGGAGGGGATGAGCAGTTCTTC. It translates to CASSQDREGGDEQFF. The rearrangement uses TRBV14 and TRBJ2-1, with 7 positions matching TRBD2. Germline V gene data show CDR1 as SGHDN and CDR2 as FVKESK. CDR3 length: 15 residues. Trimming took 0 bases from V and 8 from J; bases not matched to a gene: 7.